Given below is one T cell receptor (beta chain) in context. The repertoire was sequenced with immunoSEQ multiplex PCR; TCRdb's copy has only in-frame clones and lacks some. The repertoire holds roughly 20,000 clones, with roughly 85% as singletons. The sample originates from a study of PD-1 blockade in classical Hodgkin lymphoma. Germline V lookup: CDR1 LGHNA, CDR2 YSLEER. CDR3 length equals 15 residues. The ends lost 3 bases at V and 7 bases at J; junction bases unmatched: 7. Relapse was seen in all patients after autologous stem cell transplantation, and brentuximab vedotin exposure was variable. This clonotype originated in a human donor with classical Hodgkin lymphoma. Sequencing used peripheral blood mononuclear cells (PBMCs), obtained before the second cycle of nivolumab. The V gene is TRBV4-3, the J gene TRBJ2-2; 8 positions match TRBD1. This chain's CDR3 is CASSQNQGANGELFF. CDR3 bases: TGCGCCAGCAGCCAGAACCAGGGGGCTAACGGGGAGCTGTTTTTT.